This entry concerns a single T cell receptor (beta chain). One end of the junction is discordant with germline, which a read error may explain. Assay: immunoSEQ multiplex PCR; the TCRdb copy retains only in-frame clones and omits some. This sample has 83,000 or so clones, with over 70% found just once. CDR1 is KGHSH and CDR2 is LQKENI in the germline V gene. The CDR3 extends over 16 amino acids. The data originate from a study of blood T cell repertoires in COVID-19. The receptor's source is a woman of 80 years or more with acute or convalescent COVID-19. Source material: peripheral blood. The chain recombines TRBV18 with TRBJ2-4, with D possibly matching TRBD2 (5 bases). CDR3 sequence reads: CASSPQGDWAKNIRYF. CDR3 bases: TGTGCCAGCTCACCACAGGGAGATTGGGCCAAAAACATTCGGTACTTC.